Following are 18 T cell receptor beta chains from one sample sequenced in a study of blood T cell repertoires in COVID-19. The method was immunoSEQ multiplex PCR; TCRdb's version includes in-frame clones alone and lacks a portion of them. The sample lists approximately 300,000 clones; 90% were seen once. Sequences were obtained from PBMCs or T cells enriched from blood (not recorded which). The receptors stem from a man between 60 and 75 years old who had recovered from COVID-19.

The chain's CDR3 is CASSHLAVGEQYF. CDR3 DNA: TGTGCCAGCAGCCACCTAGCGGTTGGCGAGCAGTACTTC. The rearrangement links TRBV4-2 to TRBJ2-7; 7 nucleotides line up with TRBD2. V lost 3 bases and J lost 6; bases outside the gene matches: 5. CDR3 length: 13 amino acids. CDR1 is LGHNA, CDR2 YNFKEQ, per germline.

In this sample, this clone turned up once. The V and J genes are TRBV29-1 and TRBJ1-2, with D tentatively TRBD1 (6 bases). This CDR3 region has 12 residues. V was shortened by 7 bases and J by 6 bases, with 15 bases between the two germline ends. Germline V gene data show CDR1 as SQVTM and CDR2 as ANQGSEA. The CDR3 sequence: CSATQGVDGYTF. The CDR3, as DNA: TGCAGCGCAACACAGGGAGTAGATGGCTACACCTTC.

CDR3 sequence (DNA): TGTGCCAGCAGCTTAGTAAGGAGGCTATTTAGCGGGAGCAACAATGAGCAGTTCTTC. It specifies CASSLVRRLFSGSNNEQFF. The chain joins TRBV11-2 to TRBJ2-1; TRBD2 matches 9 bases. The trim removed 1 base at V and 5 bases at J, leaving 15 bases unmatched. The CDR3 has 19 amino acids. CDR1 SGHAT and CDR2 FQNNGV come from the germline V gene.

The chain is built from TRBV19 and TRBJ2-3, with D perhaps TRBD2 (6 bases). The V gene lost 7 bases and the J gene lost 0 bases, with 17 bases spanning the gap. The germline V gene has CDR1 LNHDA and CDR2 SQIVND (reference sequence). There are 16 residues in the CDR3. The CDR3 protein is CASTHRWGTSTDTQYF. In DNA, the CDR3 is TGTGCCAGTACCCATAGATGGGGGACTAGCACAGATACGCAGTATTTT. Full variable domain (remainder filled in from reference TRBV19 and TRBJ2-3): DGGITQSPKYLFRKEGQNVTLSCEQNLNHDAMYWYRQDPGQGLRLIYYSQIVNDFQKGDIAEGYSVSREKKESFPLTVTSAQKNPTAFYLCASTHRWGTSTDTQYFGPGTRLTVL.

The V and J genes are TRBV6-5 and TRBJ1-5, with 7 bases fitting TRBD1. Trimming cost V 7 bases and J 0 bases; bases outside gene matches: 3. Germline V gene data show CDR1 as MNHEY and CDR2 as SVGAGI. CDR3 size: 14 residues. CDR3 region: CASKGQNSNQPQHF. CDR3 in DNA: TGTGCCAGCAAGGGACAGAATAGCAATCAGCCCCAGCATTTT.

The gene calls are TRBV19 and TRBJ1-2, with 8 nucleotides matching TRBD1. Germline assignment: CDR1 LNHDA and CDR2 SQIVND (reference sequence). This CDR3 has 13 amino acids. The trim removed 6 bases at V and 8 bases at J, leaving 8 bases unmatched. The CDR3 loop is CASRDREIWGYTF. The CDR3 coding sequence is TGTGCCAGTAGGGACAGGGAAATTTGGGGCTACACCTTC.

CDR3 nucleotides: TGTGCCAGCAGCCCCGGGACTAGCGGGGGGGAGACCCAGTACTTC. It codes for CASSPGTSGGETQYF. The genes are TRBV7-2 and TRBJ2-5, with 15 bases identical to TRBD2. The CDR3 contains 15 residues. CDR1 and CDR2 from the germline V gene are SGHTA and FQGNSA. Trimming at V came to 5 bases and at J to 5 bases, leaving 3 bases not matched to a gene.

This clone was observed a single time. This CDR3 is also generated by other DNA sequences in the sample. This chain joins TRBV6-5 and TRBJ1-5; D might be TRBD1 (6 bases). The CDR3 runs to 12 residues. Trimming pared 5 bases from V and 4 bases from J, leaving 6 bases between. Germline values: CDR1 MNHEY, CDR2 SVGAGI. This CDR3 is CASSRGNQPQHF. The CDR3 DNA reads TGTGCCAGCAGTAGGGGGAATCAGCCCCAGCATTTT.

In this sample, this clone turned up a few times. J is TRBJ1-6 and V is TRBV5-5; D is perhaps TRBD1 (6 bases). Germline values: CDR1 SGHKS, CDR2 YYEKEE (reference sequence). This CDR3 is built from 14 residues. The V end lost 4 bases, the J end lost 9 bases, and 14 bases lay between the germline ends. CDR3 bases: TGTGCCAGCAGCGGGGTCCAGGGGACTTCACCCCTCCACTTT. Encoded protein: CASSGVQGTSPLHF.

The chain uses TRBV9 and TRBJ2-5; no definite D call. Germline V gene data show CDR1 as SGDLS and CDR2 as YYNGEE. Trimming removed 0 bases at V and 0 bases at J, with 6 bases between. This CDR3 is 14 amino acids long. CDR3 bases: TGTGCCAGCAGCGTAGGGGCGTACCAAGAGACCCAGTACTTC. Protein sequence: CASSVGAYQETQYF. The whole variable domain, filled in from reference TRBV9 and TRBJ2-5, reads DSGVTQTPKHLITATGQRVTLRCSPRSGDLSVYWYQQSLDQGLQFLIQYYNGEERAKGNILERFSAQQFPDLHSELNLSSLELGDSALYFCASSVGAYQETQYFGPGTRLLVL.

The chain uses TRBV10-3 and TRBJ1-4; 7 nucleotides line up with TRBD1. The CDR3 spans 14 residues. V was clipped by 6 bases and J by 5 bases; unmatched bases: 6. Looked up from germline, CDR1 is ENHRY and CDR2 is SYGVKD. CDR3 coding DNA: TGTGCCATCAGAGCCGACAGGGCGAATGAAAAACTGTTTTTT. Amino acid sequence: CAIRADRANEKLFF.

The rearrangement uses TRBV3-1 (or the pseudogene TRBV3-2) and TRBJ1-2; the D is unclear. This CDR3 region has 13 residues. V was pared by 1 base and J by 5 bases, with 8 bases between. Germline V gene lookup returns CDR1 LGHDT and CDR2 YNNKEL (reference sequence). The CDR3 here is CASSQGPGYGYTF. In DNA, the CDR3 is TGTGCCAGCAGCCAAGGACCGGGTTATGGCTACACCTTC.

In this sample, this clone turned up a few times. The chain combines TRBV12-3 or TRBV12-4 with TRBJ1-1, with 7 nucleotides matching TRBD1. The CDR3 runs to 13 residues. V shed 8 bases and J 3 bases; nucleotides not matched to a gene: 6. CDR3 in DNA: TGTGCCAGCGGAGTTGGACAGGACACTGAAGCTTTCTTT. Protein product: CASGVGQDTEAFF.

The chain uses TRBV20-1 and TRBJ1-3; TRBD1 agrees at 9 bases. CDR3 length equals 16 residues. Looked up from germline, CDR1 is DFQATT and CDR2 is SNEGSKA (reference sequence). Trimming took 3 bases from V and 11 from J; bases not matched to a gene: 17. CDR3 nucleotides: TGCAGTGCTAGTGACGTTTTGGCTGGGACAGGGAGTCCCATATATTTT. It is translated as CSASDVLAGTGSPIYF.

The chain carries TRBV19 and TRBJ2-5; 7 nucleotides agree with TRBD1. V was pared by 3 bases and J by 1 base, with 5 bases of the junction left unmatched. The CDR3 is 15 amino acids. Germline V gene sequence: CDR1 LNHDA, CDR2 SQIVND (reference sequence). CDR3 DNA sequence: TGTGCCAGTAGTATTCAACAGGGGAGCCAAGAGACCCAGTACTTC. Its protein product is CASSIQQGSQETQYF.

The chain couples TRBV4-1 to TRBJ2-4; the match to TRBD1 covers 9 bases. With 4 bases clipped from V and 9 bases from J, the junction kept 10 bases outside the gene matches. The CDR3 runs 15 residues. CDR1 MGHRA and CDR2 YSYEKL come from the germline V gene. CDR3 in amino acids: CASSLKQGAGVIQYF. The CDR3 bases are TGCGCCAGCAGCCTCAAACAGGGGGCGGGGGTCATTCAGTACTTC.

The chain combines TRBV7-3 with TRBJ2-2; 9 bases align to TRBD2. The CDR3 consists of 16 residues. Trimming removed 1 base from V and 4 bases from J; junction bases left unmatched: 4. CDR1 and CDR2 (germline): SGHTA, FQGTGA. In nucleotides, the CDR3 is TGTGCCAGCAGCTTAAGGGTAGCGGGAGCCACCGGGGAGCTGTTTTTT. This translates into CASSLRVAGATGELFF.

The gene calls are TRBV11-3 and TRBJ2-4, with D perhaps matching TRBD1 (6 bases). V was trimmed by 1 base and J by 8 bases, leaving 15 bases between them. The CDR3 sequence is 15 residues long. In germline, CDR1 is SGHNT, CDR2 YENEEA. CDR3 sequence reads: CASSLAVQGLDIQYF. The CDR3 nucleotides read TGTGCCAGCAGCTTAGCTGTCCAGGGGTTGGACATTCAGTACTTC.